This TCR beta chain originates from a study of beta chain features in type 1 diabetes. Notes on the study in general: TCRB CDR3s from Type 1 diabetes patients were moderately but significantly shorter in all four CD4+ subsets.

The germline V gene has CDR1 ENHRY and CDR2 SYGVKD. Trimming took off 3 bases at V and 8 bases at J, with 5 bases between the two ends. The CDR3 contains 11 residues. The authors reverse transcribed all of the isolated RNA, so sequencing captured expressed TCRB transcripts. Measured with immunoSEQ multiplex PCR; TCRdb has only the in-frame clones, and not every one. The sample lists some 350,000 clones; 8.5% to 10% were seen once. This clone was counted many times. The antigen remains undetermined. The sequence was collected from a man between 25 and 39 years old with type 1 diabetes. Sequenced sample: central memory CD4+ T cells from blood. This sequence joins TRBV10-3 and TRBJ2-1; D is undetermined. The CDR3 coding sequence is TGTGCCATCAGTGACCTCGATGAGCAGTTCTTC. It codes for CAISDLDEQFF.